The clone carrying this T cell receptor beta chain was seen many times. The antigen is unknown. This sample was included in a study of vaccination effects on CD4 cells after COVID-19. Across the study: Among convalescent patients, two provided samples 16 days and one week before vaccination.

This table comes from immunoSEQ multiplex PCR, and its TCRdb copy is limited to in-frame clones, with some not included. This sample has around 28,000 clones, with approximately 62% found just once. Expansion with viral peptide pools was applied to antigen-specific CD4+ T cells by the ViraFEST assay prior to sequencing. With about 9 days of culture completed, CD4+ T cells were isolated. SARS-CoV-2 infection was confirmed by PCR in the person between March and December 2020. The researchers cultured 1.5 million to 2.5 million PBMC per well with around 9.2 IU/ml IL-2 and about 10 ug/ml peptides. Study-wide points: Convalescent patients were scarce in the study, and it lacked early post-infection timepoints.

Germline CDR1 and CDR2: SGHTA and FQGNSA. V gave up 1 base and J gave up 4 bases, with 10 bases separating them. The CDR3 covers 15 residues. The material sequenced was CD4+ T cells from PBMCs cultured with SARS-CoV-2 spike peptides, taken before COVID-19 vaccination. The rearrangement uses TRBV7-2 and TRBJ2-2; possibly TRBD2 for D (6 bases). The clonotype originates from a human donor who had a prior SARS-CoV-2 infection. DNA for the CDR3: TGTGCCAGCAGCTTAGTGGGAGGTACCACCGGGGAGCTGTTTTTT. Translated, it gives CASSLVGGTTGELFF.